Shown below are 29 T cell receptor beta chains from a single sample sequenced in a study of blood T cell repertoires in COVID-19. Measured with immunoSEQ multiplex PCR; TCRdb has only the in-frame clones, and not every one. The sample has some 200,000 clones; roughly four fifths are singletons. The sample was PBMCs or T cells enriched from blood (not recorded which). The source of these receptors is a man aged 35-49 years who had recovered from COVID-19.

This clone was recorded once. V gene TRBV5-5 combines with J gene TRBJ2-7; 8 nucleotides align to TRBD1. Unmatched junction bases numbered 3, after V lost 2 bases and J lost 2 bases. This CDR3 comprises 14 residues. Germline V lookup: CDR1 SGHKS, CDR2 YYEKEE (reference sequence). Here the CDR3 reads CASSFHRGTYEQYF. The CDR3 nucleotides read TGTGCCAGCAGCTTCCACAGGGGGACCTACGAGCAGTACTTC.

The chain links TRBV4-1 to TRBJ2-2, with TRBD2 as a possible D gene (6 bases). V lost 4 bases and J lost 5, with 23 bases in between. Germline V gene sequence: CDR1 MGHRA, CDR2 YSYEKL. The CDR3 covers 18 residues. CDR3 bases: TGCGCCAGCAGCCGCTTACTTTCCGCCGGGACTTATACCGGGGAGCTGTTTTTT. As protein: CASSRLLSAGTYTGELFF.

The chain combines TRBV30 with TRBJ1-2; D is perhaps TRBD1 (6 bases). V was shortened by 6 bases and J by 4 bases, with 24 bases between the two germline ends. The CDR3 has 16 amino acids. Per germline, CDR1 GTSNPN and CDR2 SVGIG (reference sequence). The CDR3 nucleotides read TGTGCCTGTTTCTCTTCGGGACATCTCGGCGGCTATGGCTACACCTTC. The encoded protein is CACFSSGHLGGYGYTF.

CDR3 bases: TGTGCCTGGAGTCGGACAGGGGAACGCTATGGCTACACCTTC. This codes for CAWSRTGERYGYTF. The rearrangement links TRBV30 to TRBJ1-2, with 9 nucleotides matching TRBD1. The CDR3 runs to 14 residues. V trimming: 2 bases; J trimming: 4 bases; junction bases outside the gene matches: 5. The germline gives CDR1 GTSNPN, CDR2 SVGIG (reference sequence).

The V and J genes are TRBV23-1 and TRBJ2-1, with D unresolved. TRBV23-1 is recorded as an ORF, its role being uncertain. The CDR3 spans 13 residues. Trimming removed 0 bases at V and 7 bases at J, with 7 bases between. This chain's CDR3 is CASSQSSRNEQFF. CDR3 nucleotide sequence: TGCGCCAGCAGTCAATCCTCTCGGAATGAGCAGTTCTTC.

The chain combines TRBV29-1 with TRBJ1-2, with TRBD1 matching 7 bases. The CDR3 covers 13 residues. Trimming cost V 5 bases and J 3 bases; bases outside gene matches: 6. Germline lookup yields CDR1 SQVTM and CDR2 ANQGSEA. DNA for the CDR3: TGCAGCGTTCGTGGCAGGGGGGACTATGGCTACACCTTC. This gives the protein CSVRGRGDYGYTF.

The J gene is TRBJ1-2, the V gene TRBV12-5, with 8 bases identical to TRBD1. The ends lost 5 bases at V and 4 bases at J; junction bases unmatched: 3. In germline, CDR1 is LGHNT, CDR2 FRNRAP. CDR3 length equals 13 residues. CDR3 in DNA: TGTGCTAGTGGTAGGGACAGGACCTATGGCTACACCTTC. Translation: CASGRDRTYGYTF.

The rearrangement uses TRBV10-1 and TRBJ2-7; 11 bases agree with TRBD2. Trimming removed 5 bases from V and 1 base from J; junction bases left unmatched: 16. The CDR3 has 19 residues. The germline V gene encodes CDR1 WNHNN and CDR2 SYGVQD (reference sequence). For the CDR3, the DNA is TGCGCCAGCAGTCGAGTCGGTGATAGCGGGAGGGCTAGGTCCTACGAGCAGTACTTC. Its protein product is CASSRVGDSGRARSYEQYF.

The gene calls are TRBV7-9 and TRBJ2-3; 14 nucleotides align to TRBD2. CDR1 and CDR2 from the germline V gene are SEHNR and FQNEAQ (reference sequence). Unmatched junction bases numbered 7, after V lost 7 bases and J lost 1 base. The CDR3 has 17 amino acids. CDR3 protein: CASTIRTSGGRTDTQYF. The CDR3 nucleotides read TGTGCCAGCACCATTCGGACTAGCGGGGGGCGCACAGATACGCAGTATTTT.

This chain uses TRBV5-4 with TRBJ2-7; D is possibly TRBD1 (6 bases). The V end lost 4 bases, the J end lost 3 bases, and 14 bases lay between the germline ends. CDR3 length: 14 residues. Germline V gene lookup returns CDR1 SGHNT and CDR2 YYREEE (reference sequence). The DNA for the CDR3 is TGTGCCAGCAGCGTATCAGGGGCGCTCTACGAGCAGTACTTC. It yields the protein CASSVSGALYEQYF.

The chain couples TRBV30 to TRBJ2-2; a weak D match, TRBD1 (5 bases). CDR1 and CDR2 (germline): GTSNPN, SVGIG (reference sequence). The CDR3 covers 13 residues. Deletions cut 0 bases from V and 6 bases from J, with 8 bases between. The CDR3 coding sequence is TGTGCCTGGAGTGTTTCCAGGGCCGGGGAGCTGTTTTTT. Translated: CAWSVSRAGELFF. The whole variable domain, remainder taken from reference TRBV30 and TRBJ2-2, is SQTIHQWPATLVQPVGSPLSLECTVEGTSNPNLYWYRQAAGRGLQLLFYSVGIGQISSEVPQNLSASRPQDRQFILSSKKLLLSDSGFYLCAWSVSRAGELFFGEGSRLTVL.

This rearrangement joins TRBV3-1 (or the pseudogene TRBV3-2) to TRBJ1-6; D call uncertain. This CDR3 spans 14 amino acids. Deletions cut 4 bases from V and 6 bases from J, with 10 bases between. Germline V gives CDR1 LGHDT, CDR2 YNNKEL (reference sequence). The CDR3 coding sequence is TGTGCCAGCAGCCCAGGACGGGGTAATTCACCCCTCCACTTT. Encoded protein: CASSPGRGNSPLHF.

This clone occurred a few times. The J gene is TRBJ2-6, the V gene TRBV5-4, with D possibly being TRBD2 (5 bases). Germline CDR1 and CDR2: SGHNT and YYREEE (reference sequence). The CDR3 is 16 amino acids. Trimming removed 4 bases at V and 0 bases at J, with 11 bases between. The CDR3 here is CASSPGSSSGANVLTF. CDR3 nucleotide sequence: TGTGCCAGCAGCCCGGGGTCCTCCTCTGGGGCCAACGTCCTGACTTTC.

CDR3 sequence (DNA): TGTGCCAGCAGTGAGCAGGGGACTCAGCCCCAGCATTTT. This sequence encodes CASSEQGTQPQHF. This chain links TRBV6-1 with TRBJ1-5, with D tentatively TRBD1 (6 bases). The germline gives CDR1 MNHNS, CDR2 SASEGT. This CDR3 region has 13 residues. Deletions cut 3 bases from V and 6 bases from J, with 9 bases between.

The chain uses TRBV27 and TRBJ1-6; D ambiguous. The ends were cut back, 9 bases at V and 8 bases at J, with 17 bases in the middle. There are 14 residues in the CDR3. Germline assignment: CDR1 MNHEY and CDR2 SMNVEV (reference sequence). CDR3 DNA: TGTGCCAGTGGCCCTGCAGGTCCCTATTCACCCCTCCACTTT. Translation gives CASGPAGPYSPLHF.

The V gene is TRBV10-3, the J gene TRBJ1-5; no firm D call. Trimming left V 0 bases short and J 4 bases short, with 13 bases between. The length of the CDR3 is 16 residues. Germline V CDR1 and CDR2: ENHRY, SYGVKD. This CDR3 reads CAISESPGVGNQPQHF. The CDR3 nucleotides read TGTGCCATCAGTGAGTCACCCGGGGTTGGGAATCAGCCCCAGCATTTT.

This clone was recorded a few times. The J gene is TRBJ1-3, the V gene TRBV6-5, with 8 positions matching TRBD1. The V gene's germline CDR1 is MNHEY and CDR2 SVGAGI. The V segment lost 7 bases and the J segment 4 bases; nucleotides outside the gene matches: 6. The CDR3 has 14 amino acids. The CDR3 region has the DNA TGTGCCAGCAATAGGCAGGGGGCAGGAAACACCATATATTTT. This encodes CASNRQGAGNTIYF.

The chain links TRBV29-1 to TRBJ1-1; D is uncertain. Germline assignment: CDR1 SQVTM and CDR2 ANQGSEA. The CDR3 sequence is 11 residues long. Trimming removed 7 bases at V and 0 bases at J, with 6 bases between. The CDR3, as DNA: TGCAGCGGAGCCTTGAACACTGAAGCTTTCTTT. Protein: CSGALNTEAFF.

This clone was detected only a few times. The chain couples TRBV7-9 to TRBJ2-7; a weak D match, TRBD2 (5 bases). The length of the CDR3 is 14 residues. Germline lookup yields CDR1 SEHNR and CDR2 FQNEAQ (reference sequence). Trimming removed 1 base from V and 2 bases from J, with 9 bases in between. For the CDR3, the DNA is TGTGCCAGCAGCTTAGAACAGAGGGCCTACGAGCAGTACTTC. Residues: CASSLEQRAYEQYF.

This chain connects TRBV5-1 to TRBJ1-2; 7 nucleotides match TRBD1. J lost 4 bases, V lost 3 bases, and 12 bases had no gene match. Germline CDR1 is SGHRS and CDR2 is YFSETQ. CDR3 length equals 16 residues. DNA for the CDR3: TGCGCCAGCAGCTCGGCCCCTATGCAGGGGGGCTATGGCTACACCTTC. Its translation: CASSSAPMQGGYGYTF.

The CDR3 is CASKQGATNEKLFF. In DNA form, the CDR3 reads TGTGCCAGCAAGCAGGGTGCAACTAATGAAAAACTGTTTTTT. J is TRBJ1-4 and V is TRBV2; weak D call: TRBD1 (5 bases). Germline values: CDR1 SNHLY, CDR2 FYNNEI. V was clipped by 7 bases and J by 0 bases, with 9 bases between them. The CDR3 contains 14 residues. Together with reference TRBV2 and TRBJ1-4, the CDR3 gives the full variable domain: EPEVTQTPSHQVTQMGQEVILRCVPISNHLYFYWYRQILGQKVEFLVSFYNNEISEKSEIFDDQFSVERPDGSNFTLKIRSTKLEDSAMYFCASKQGATNEKLFFGSGTQLSVL.

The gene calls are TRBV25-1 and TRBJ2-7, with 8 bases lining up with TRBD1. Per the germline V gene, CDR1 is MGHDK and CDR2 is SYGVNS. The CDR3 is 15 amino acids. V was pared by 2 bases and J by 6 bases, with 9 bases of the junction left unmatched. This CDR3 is CASSEGTGLDREQYF. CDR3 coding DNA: TGTGCCAGCAGTGAAGGGACAGGCCTCGATCGCGAGCAGTACTTC.

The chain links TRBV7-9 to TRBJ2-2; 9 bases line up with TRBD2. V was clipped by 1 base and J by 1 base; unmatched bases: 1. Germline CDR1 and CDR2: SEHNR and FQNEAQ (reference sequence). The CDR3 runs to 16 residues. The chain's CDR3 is CASSLGLAENTGELFF. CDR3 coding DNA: TGTGCCAGCAGCTTAGGACTAGCGGAGAACACCGGGGAGCTGTTTTTT.

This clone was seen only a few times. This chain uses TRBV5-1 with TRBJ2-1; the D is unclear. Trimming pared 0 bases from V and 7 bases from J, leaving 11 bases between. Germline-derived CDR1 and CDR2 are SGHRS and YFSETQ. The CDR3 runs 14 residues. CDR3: CASSLDGTGNEQFF. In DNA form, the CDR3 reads TGCGCCAGCAGCTTGGACGGAACCGGGAATGAGCAGTTCTTC. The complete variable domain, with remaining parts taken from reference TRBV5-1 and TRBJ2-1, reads KAGVTQTPRYLIKTRGQQVTLSCSPISGHRSVSWYQQTPGQGLQFLFEYFSETQRNKGNFPGRFSGRQFSNSRSEMNVSTLELGDSALYLCASSLDGTGNEQFFGPGTRLTVL.

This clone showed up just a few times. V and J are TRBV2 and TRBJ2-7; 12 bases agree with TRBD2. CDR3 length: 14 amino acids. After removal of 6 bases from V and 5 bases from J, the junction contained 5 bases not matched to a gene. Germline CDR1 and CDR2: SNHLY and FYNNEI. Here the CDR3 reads CASRLLAGGHEQYF. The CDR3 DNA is TGTGCCAGCAGGTTACTAGCGGGAGGCCACGAGCAGTACTTC.

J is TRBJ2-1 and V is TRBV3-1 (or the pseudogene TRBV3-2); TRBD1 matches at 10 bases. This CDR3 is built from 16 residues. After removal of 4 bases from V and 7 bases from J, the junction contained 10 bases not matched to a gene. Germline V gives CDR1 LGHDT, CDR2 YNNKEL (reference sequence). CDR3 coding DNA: TGTGCCAGCAGCCCAAGGGACGTGGGACAGGGGAATGAGCAGTTCTTC. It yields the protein CASSPRDVGQGNEQFF.

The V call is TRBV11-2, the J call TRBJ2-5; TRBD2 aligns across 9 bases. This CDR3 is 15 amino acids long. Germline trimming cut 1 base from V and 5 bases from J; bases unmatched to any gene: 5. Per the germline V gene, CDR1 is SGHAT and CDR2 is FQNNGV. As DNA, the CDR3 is TGTGCCAGCAGCTTAGGCCTGCGGGGGGGGGAGACCCAGTACTTC. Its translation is CASSLGLRGGETQYF.

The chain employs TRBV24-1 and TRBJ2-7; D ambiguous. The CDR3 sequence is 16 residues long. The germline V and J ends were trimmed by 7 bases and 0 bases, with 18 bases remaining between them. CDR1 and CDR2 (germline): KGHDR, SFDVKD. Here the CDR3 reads CATRRHETPSSYEQYF. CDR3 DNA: TGTGCCACCAGACGCCACGAGACTCCGAGCTCCTACGAGCAGTACTTC.

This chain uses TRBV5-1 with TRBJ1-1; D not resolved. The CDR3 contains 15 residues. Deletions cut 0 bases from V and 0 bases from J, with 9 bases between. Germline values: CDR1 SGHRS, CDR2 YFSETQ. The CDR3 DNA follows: TGCGCCAGCAGCTTGGGCGTTTACGTGAACACTGAAGCTTTCTTT. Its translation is CASSLGVYVNTEAFF.